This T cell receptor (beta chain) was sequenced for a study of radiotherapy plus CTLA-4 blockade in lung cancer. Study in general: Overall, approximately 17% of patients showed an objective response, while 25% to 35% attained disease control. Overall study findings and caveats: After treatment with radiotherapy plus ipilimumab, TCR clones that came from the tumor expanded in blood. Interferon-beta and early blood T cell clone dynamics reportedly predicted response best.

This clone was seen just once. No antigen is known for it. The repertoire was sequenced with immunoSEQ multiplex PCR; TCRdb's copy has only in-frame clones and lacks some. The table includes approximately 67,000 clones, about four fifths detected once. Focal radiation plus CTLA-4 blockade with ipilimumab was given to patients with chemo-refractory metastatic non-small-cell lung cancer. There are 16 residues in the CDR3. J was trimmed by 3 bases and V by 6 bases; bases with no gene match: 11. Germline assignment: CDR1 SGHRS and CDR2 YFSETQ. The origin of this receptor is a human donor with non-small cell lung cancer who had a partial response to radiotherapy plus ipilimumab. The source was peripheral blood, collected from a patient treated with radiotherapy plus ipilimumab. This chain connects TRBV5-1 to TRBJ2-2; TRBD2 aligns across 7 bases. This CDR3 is CASTPPASGYTGELFF. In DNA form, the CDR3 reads TGCGCCAGCACCCCCCCGGCTAGCGGTTACACCGGGGAGCTGTTTTTT. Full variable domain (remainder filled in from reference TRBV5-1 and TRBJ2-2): KAGVTQTPRYLIKTRGQQVTLSCSPISGHRSVSWYQQTPGQGLQFLFEYFSETQRNKGNFPGRFSGRQFSNSRSEMNVSTLELGDSALYLCASTPPASGYTGELFFGEGSRLTVL.